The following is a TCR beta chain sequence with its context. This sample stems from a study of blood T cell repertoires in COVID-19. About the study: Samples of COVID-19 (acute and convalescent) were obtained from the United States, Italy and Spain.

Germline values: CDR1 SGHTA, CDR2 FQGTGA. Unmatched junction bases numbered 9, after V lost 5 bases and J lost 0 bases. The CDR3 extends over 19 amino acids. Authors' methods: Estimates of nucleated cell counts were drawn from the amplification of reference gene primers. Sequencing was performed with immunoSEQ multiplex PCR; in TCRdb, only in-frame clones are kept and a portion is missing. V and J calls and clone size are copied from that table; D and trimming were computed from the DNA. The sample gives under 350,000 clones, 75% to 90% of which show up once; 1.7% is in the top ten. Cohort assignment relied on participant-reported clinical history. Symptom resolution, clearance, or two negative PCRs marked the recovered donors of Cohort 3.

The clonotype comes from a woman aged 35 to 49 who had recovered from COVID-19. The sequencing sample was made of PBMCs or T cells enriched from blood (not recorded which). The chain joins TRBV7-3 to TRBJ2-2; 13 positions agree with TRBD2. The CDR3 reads CASSQQPGLAGSNTGELFF. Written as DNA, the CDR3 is TGTGCCAGCAGCCAACAACCGGGACTAGCGGGATCGAACACCGGGGAGCTGTTTTTT.